The clone carrying this T cell receptor beta chain occurred many times. What it binds is unknown. Pregnancy or lactation, uncontrolled infections and other autoimmune diseases were grounds for excluding patients. The authors diagnosed from clinical symptoms, serum thyroxine, TRAb, thyroid ultrasound and orbital computed tomography. CDR3 length equals 14 residues. Trimming cost V 5 bases and J 1 base; bases outside gene matches: 5. Germline V gives CDR1 SGHRS, CDR2 YFSETQ. This sample was taken from a study of Graves' ophthalmopathy and Graves' hyperthyroidism. The study, taken as a whole, reports: Blood also contained most of the expanded thyroid clonotypes above 0.001 frequency. Ophthalmopathy and stable hyperthyroidism were discriminated by a 13-signature model, with around 88% sensitivity and 81.08% specificity.

Investigators amplified TCR beta CDR3 regions from RNA transcripts. Second-round multiplex PCR came after first-round RT-PCR with HTBI primers. Each CDR3 protein gets one entry after TCRdb re-called the multiplex PCR reads with MiXCR. The top ten hold around 4% of the sample, which has 500,000 to 700,000 distinct CDR3 sequences, approximately 37% seen once. Material: peripheral blood or thyroid tissue (not recorded which). The chain links TRBV5-1 to TRBJ1-1; the match to TRBD1 covers 7 bases. The receptor comes from an adult man with Graves' hyperthyroidism. The CDR3 DNA sequence: TGCGCCAGCAGGGGACAGCTTGCGAACACTGAAGCTTTCTTT. Protein sequence: CASRGQLANTEAFF.